This T cell receptor (beta chain) was recorded in a study of cytomegalovirus exposure and HLA in healthy donors. 13 Jbeta primers and 60 Vbeta primers were used for the PCR. Sequenced by immunoSEQ multiplex PCR; TCRdb stores in-frame clones only, minus some. The sample has around 190,000 clones; about four fifths are singletons. This CDR3 is 17 amino acids long. The germline CDR1 and CDR2 sequences are MNHEY and SMNVEV (reference sequence). J was trimmed by 5 bases and V by 6 bases; bases with no gene match: 12. The chain joins TRBV27 to TRBJ1-6; 8 bases align to TRBD1. This TCR derives from a woman in her 50s in good health and CMV-seronegative. Sequenced: PBMCs. The CDR3: CASRRIPGGVDNSPLHF. The CDR3 DNA reads TGTGCCAGCAGGAGGATACCAGGGGGCGTAGATAATTCACCCCTCCACTTT.